This note documents a single T cell receptor beta chain sequence. Amplification used 60 Vbeta primers and 13 Jbeta primers. Using immunoSEQ multiplex PCR, the repertoire was profiled, and TCRdb retains in-frame clones only, with some absent. The sample has roughly 140,000 clones, 79% seen once; the top ten hold 6.5% to 8.5%. These data belong to a study of cytomegalovirus exposure and HLA in healthy donors. Overall study: Approximately 190 million T cells yielded around 100 million unique TCR beta sequences, as an earlier analysis found.

The CDR3 is 16 residues long. V dropped 2 bases and J dropped 5; count of bases not matched to a gene: 11. The V gene's germline CDR1 is KGHSH and CDR2 LQKENI. The sample was PBMCs. This chain connects TRBV18 to TRBJ1-1; the match to TRBD1 covers 7 bases. The TCR was taken from a woman aged 40 to 55 in good health and CMV-seropositive. CDR3 region: CASSPTRTGVFTEAFF. In nucleotides, the CDR3 is TGTGCCAGCTCACCAACACGAACAGGGGTTTTTACTGAAGCTTTCTTT.